This T cell receptor (beta chain) was sequenced in a study of monozygotic twins with cystic fibrosis (dated by TCRdb to the early 2020s). About the full investigation: Barcoded libraries were made from about 3 micrograms of fragmented DNA using approximately 15 PCR cycles. The study compared TCR beta repertoires within and between 16 monozygotic twin pairs with cystic fibrosis to assess genetic influence on V and J gene usage. The cohort included ten female and six male twin pairs, mostly children and adolescents, aged roughly 2.0 to 36.4 years with a median of 9.1 years. On the day of blood sampling, twins were ranked among about 960 cohort participants for weight-for-height and for FEVPerc (FEV1 disease centile). Data for three of the twin pairs had been reported previously in another context. The paper as a whole reports these results and caveats: The cohort was small, and no association was found between shared CDR3 numbers and age, concordance or disease severity. The greatest similarity to the co-twin was observed for V gene usage in 13 of 16 pairs and for J usage in 8 of 16 pairs, which suggested genetic constraints. Monozygotic CF twin pairs shared significantly more nucleotide-identical clonotypes within each pair than unrelated CF individuals shared with one another (P = 0.000026, Mann-Whitney). Simpson clonality was found to be generally low (median around 0.0095), suggesting a naive-dominated repertoire, although higher clonality was observed in the most severely affected patients.

Points on this clone: The target of this receptor is not known. No quality values exist for individual bases; no much larger clone is one base distant.

The twin pairs came from the European Cystic Fibrosis Twin and Sibling Study Cohort, a cohort that recruited patients from 150 to 200 CF clinics across 14 European countries. Zygosity and CFTR genotype were verified in-house, with zygosity tested by multiplex PCR of nine short tandem repeat loci. Peripheral blood was taken from each twin, and clinical parameters were recorded on the day of blood sampling. Genomic DNA was isolated from peripheral blood cells with phenol/chloroform and kept in TE buffer at 4 degrees C. Following the manufacturer's instructions, TCR beta CDR3 regions were amplified by multiplex PCR with the immunoSEQ immune profiling system. An Illumina NextSeq system was used to carry out the sequencing. In the source study's methods: Sequence data were processed on the immunoSEQ Analyzer platform, and clonality was calculated as the square root of Simpson's index of productive rearrangements. Similarity in V and J usage was quantified by Jensen-Shannon distance, and CDR3 generation probabilities were calculated with OLGA. The immuneACCESS database (August 2020) and VDJdb (December 2020) were searched for shared CDR3 sequences. Here the immuneACCESS table is served through TCRdb, limited to in-frame sequences with V and J called. Missing clones are a known gap in these copies; in checked studies unresolved V genes cover under half, and the rest lacks a known reason. V, J and clone size reflect that table, while D and trimming were determined from the DNA. The sample table records approximately 34,000 clones; under 90% of these occur just once. The ten largest clonotypes hold roughly 1.5% of the sample.

V loses 4 bases at its end and J loses 7 bases; junction bases beyond the gene matches: 3. Counted from cysteine to phenylalanine, this CDR3 has 13 amino acids. Only CDR3 DNA is held: 39 bases, read in frame from base 1. Looking up the germline V gene yields CDR1 SGHTA and CDR2 FQGNSA. The chain was built from TRBV7-2 and TRBJ1-4, and 7 junction bases match TRBD1. The sequenced material came from blood. The TCR originated in a girl aged 2 to 9 with cystic fibrosis. The bases are TGTGCCAGCAGCTCCGGACAGGTTGAAAAACTGTTTTTT. It encodes CASSSGQVEKLFF.